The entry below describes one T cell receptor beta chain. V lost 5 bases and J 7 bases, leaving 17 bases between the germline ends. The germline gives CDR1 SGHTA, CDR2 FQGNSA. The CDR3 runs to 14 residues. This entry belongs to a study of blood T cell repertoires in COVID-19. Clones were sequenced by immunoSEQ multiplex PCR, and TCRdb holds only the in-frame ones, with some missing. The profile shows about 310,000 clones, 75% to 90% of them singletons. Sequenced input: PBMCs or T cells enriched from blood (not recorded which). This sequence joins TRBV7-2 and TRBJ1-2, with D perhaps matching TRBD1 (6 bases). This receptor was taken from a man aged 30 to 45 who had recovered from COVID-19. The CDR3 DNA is TGTGCCAGCAGCCCTCAGGGGCACGGCGGTGGCTACACCTTC. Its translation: CASSPQGHGGGYTF.